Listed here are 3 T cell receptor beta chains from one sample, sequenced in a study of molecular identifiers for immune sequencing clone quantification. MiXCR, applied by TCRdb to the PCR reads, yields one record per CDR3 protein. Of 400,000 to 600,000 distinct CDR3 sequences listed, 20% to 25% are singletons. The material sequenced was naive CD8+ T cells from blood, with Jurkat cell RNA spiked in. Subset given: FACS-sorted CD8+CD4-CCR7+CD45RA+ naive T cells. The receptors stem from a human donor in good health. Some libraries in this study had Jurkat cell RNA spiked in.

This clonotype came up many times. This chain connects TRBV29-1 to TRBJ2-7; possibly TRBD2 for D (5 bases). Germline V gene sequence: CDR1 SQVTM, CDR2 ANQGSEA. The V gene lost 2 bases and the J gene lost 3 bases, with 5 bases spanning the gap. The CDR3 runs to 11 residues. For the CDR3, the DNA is TGCAGCGTTGAACGGGACTACGAGCAGTACTTC. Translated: CSVERDYEQYF.

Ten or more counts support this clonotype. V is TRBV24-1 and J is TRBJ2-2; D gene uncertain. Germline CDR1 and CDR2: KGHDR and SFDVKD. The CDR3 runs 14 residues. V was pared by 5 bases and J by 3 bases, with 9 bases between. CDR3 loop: CATSVHSHTGELFF. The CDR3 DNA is TGTGCCACCAGTGTCCACTCTCACACCGGGGAGCTGTTTTTT.

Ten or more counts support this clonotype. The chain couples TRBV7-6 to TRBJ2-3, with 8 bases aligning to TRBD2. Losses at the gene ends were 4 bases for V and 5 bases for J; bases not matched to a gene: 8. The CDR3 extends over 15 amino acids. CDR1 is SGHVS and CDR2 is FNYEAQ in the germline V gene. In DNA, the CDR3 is TGTGCCAGCAGCTCCACGGGACTAGATAGAGATACGCAGTATTTT. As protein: CASSSTGLDRDTQYF.